The 7 T cell receptor beta chains below all came from one sample that was sequenced in a study of T cells in Graves' hyperthyroidism and ophthalmopathy. Amplification of TCR beta CDR3 regions was performed using RNA transcripts as template. The HTBI primer set drove a first-round RT-PCR of the TCR CDR3. TCRdb reprocessed the multiplex PCR reads via MiXCR and lists one record per CDR3 protein. Here the sample spans roughly 130,000 distinct CDR3 sequences, 22% being singletons. The sample comprised blood. These TCRs come from a woman aged 45-60 years with Graves' hyperthyroidism that later progressed to Graves' ophthalmopathy.

This clonotype was observed at least ten times. This rearrangement joins TRBV12-3 or TRBV12-4 to TRBJ2-7, with 7 nucleotides matching TRBD2. This CDR3 is built from 14 residues. J lost 4 bases, V lost 4 bases, and 7 bases had no gene match. CDR3 amino acids: CASSSAGGGYEQYF. The CDR3 DNA follows: TGTGCCAGCAGTTCGGCCGGCGGGGGTTACGAGCAGTACTTC.

This chain links TRBV11-2 with TRBJ2-7; D is tentatively TRBD1 or TRBD2 (5 bases each). CDR1 SGHAT and CDR2 FQNNGV come from the germline V gene. The length of the CDR3 is 14 residues. Trimming took 4 bases from V and 2 from J, leaving 12 bases between them. The CDR3 region is CASSWDGVTYEQYV. CDR3 nucleotides: TGTGCCAGCAGCTGGGACGGGGTAACCTACGAGCAGTACGTC.

At least ten counts were recorded for this clonotype. V and J are TRBV6-1 and TRBJ2-1; 9 nucleotides match TRBD2. Germline loops: CDR1 MNHNS, CDR2 SASEGT. The CDR3 contains 16 residues. J lost 3 bases, V lost 8 bases, and 11 bases had no gene match. The CDR3 nucleotides are TGTGCCAGCGAGGGTTTTGCTAGCGGGATCTACAATGAGCAGTTCTTC. Translated: CASEGFASGIYNEQFF.

The sample holds many counts of this clonotype. The chain carries TRBV28 and TRBJ2-3, with D possibly matching TRBD2 (6 bases). V was cut by 7 bases and J by 10 bases, with 15 bases left in between. This CDR3 contains 12 residues. Germline V gene data show CDR1 as MDHEN and CDR2 as SYDVKM. The CDR3 DNA reads as TGTGCCAGCATTACTAGCCTCGGAGCGCAGTATTTT. Its translation: CASITSLGAQYF.

This clonotype was seen a single time. The chain combines TRBV11-2 with TRBJ1-1; D call uncertain. CDR3 size: 15 residues. Germline lookup yields CDR1 SGHAT and CDR2 FQNNGV. Trimming cost V 1 base and J 1 base, with 10 bases left between them. The CDR3: CASSLVGTTNTEAFF. The CDR3 DNA reads TGTGCCAGCAGCTTAGTAGGCACCACGAACACTGAAGCTTTCTTT.

This clonotype has ten or more counts. The chain carries TRBV6-1 and TRBJ1-2; 10 bases fit TRBD1. Trimming cost V 7 bases and J 6 bases; bases outside gene matches: 5. The CDR3 consists of 13 residues. CDR1 and CDR2 (germline): MNHNS, SASEGT. The CDR3 here is CASTRQGANGYTF. The CDR3 DNA sequence: TGTGCCAGCACCCGACAGGGGGCGAATGGCTACACCTTC.

This clonotype was picked up many times. The chain joins TRBV3-1 to TRBJ1-3; the D gene is possibly TRBD1 (6 bases). Looked up from germline, CDR1 is LGHDT and CDR2 is YNNKEL (reference sequence). CDR3 length equals 15 residues. Trimming removed 4 bases from V and 2 bases from J, with 12 bases in between. The CDR3 loop reads CASSLGQTTGNTIYF. The CDR3 bases are TGTGCCAGCAGCCTCGGACAGACGACTGGAAACACCATATATTTT.